The 22 T cell receptor beta chains below were found in one sample sequenced in a study of shared clonotypes between healthy human individuals. Naive CD8 cells comprised CD45RO-negative, CCR7-positively selected cells, excluding terminally differentiated effector memory CD45RA+ cells. Only in-frame clones appear in the TCRdb table, and some are missing; sequencing was by immunoSEQ multiplex PCR. The sample records around 2,000,000 clones, around 96% being singletons. Input material: naive CD8+ T cells sorted from blood. The receptors derive from a man younger than 35 in good health.

The chain combines TRBV11-2 with TRBJ1-3; no clear D. Trimming took off 3 bases at V and 2 bases at J, with 8 bases between the two ends. The CDR3 runs to 14 residues. CDR1 SGHAT and CDR2 FQNNGV come from the germline V gene. CDR3 nucleotides: TGTGCCAGCAGCTTCAGTGGGGCTGGAAACACCATATATTTT. Its translation: CASSFSGAGNTIYF.

This chain connects TRBV4-1 to TRBJ1-3; tentatively, D is TRBD1 (6 bases). This CDR3 comprises 15 residues. The germline gives CDR1 MGHRA, CDR2 YSYEKL. V dropped 0 bases and J dropped 4 bases, with 10 bases sitting between them. The CDR3 protein is CASSQDSGEGNTIYF. In nucleotides, the CDR3 is TGCGCCAGCAGCCAAGATTCAGGGGAAGGAAACACCATATATTTT.

This chain connects TRBV14 to TRBJ2-1; a weak D match, TRBD1 (6 bases). V lost 0 bases to trimming and J lost 10 bases, with 7 bases between them. CDR3 length: 12 amino acids. Germline V gene data show CDR1 as SGHDN and CDR2 as FVKESK. DNA of the CDR3: TGTGCCAGCAGCCAAGATAGGGGGGAGCAGTTCTTC. Protein sequence: CASSQDRGEQFF.

About this clone itself: Other DNA variants within this sample encode the same CDR3. V and J are TRBV9 and TRBJ2-3; TRBD2 might be the D (6 bases). CDR1 SGDLS and CDR2 YYNGEE come from the germline V gene. V was clipped by 0 bases and J by 1 base, with 6 bases between them. CDR3 length equals 14 residues. The DNA for the CDR3 is TGTGCCAGCAGCGTAGCTAGCGGCACAGATACGCAGTATTTT. This sequence encodes CASSVASGTDTQYF.

As to this clone: Other DNA sequences in the same sample also yield this CDR3. This sequence joins TRBV27 and TRBJ2-7; maybe TRBD2 (6 bases). V was clipped by 8 bases and J by 2 bases, with 16 bases between them. The CDR3 length is 14 residues. Germline CDR1 and CDR2: MNHEY and SMNVEV (reference sequence). For the CDR3, the DNA is TGTGCCAGCGGCCCCCCGGGCGGGACCTACGAGCAGTACTTC. Its protein is CASGPPGGTYEQYF.

The rearrangement uses TRBV5-6 and TRBJ2-7, with D possibly matching TRBD2 (6 bases). CDR1 and CDR2 (germline): SGHDT, YYEEEE. This CDR3 spans 12 amino acids. Deletions cut 4 bases from V and 7 bases from J, with 12 bases between. DNA of the CDR3: TGTGCCAGCAGCGTCGGGAGTGGAGAGCAGTACTTC. Amino acids: CASSVGSGEQYF.

This chain connects TRBV5-4 to TRBJ1-1; no definite D call. This CDR3 is built from 16 residues. Germline loops: CDR1 SGHNT, CDR2 YYREEE (reference sequence). V dropped 1 base and J dropped 3 bases, with 16 bases sitting between them. CDR3 nucleotides: TGTGCCAGCAGCTTGCCGGGAGCCCTGGTGGACACTGAAGCTTTCTTT. Encoded protein: CASSLPGALVDTEAFF.

The chain employs TRBV4-3 and TRBJ2-7, with D possibly matching TRBD2 (6 bases). The germline V gene has CDR1 LGHNA and CDR2 YSLEER. The germline V and J ends were trimmed by 0 bases and 3 bases, with 12 bases remaining between them. The CDR3 has 15 residues. The CDR3 protein is CASSQDVGRDYEQYF. The DNA of the CDR3 is TGCGCCAGCAGCCAAGATGTAGGGCGGGACTACGAGCAGTACTTC.

The chain carries TRBV27 and TRBJ2-1; D is possibly TRBD1 (5 bases). The CDR3 covers 15 residues. Trimming removed 6 bases from V and 4 bases from J, with 16 bases in between. Germline CDR1 reads MNHEY; CDR2 reads SMNVEV (reference sequence). CDR3 nucleotides: TGTGCCAGCAGCCTTGACCCTGGGGCGTACAATGAGCAGTTCTTC. It translates to CASSLDPGAYNEQFF.

This rearrangement joins TRBV9 to TRBJ2-7; 7 nucleotides agree with TRBD1. Per the germline V gene, CDR1 is SGDLS and CDR2 is YYNGEE. The CDR3 contains 15 residues. Trimming at V came to 2 bases and at J to 3 bases, leaving 8 bases not matched to a gene. As DNA, the CDR3 is TGTGCCAGCAGCGTGACACCGGGACAGAACTACGAGCAGTACTTC. Its translation: CASSVTPGQNYEQYF.

The CDR3 loop reads CASSIPGANPRYSGYTF. The CDR3 DNA is TGTGCCAGTAGTATCCCCGGCGCGAATCCAAGATATTCTGGCTACACCTTC. The rearrangement joins TRBV19 to TRBJ1-2; no definite D call. This CDR3 comprises 17 residues. CDR1 is LNHDA and CDR2 is SQIVND in the germline V gene (reference sequence). V was clipped by 3 bases and J by 7 bases, with 24 bases between them.

The chain links TRBV7-9 to TRBJ2-1; 11 nucleotides agree with TRBD2. The CDR3 consists of 14 residues. V lost 7 bases, J lost 9 bases, and 8 bases stayed unmatched. Germline CDR1 reads SEHNR; CDR2 reads FQNEAQ (reference sequence). In nucleotides, the CDR3 is TGTGCCAGCACAACTAGCGGGGGTCTGGGTGAGCAGTTCTTC. Amino acid sequence: CASTTSGGLGEQFF.

Details on this clone: The same CDR3 arises from other DNA sequences in this sample as well. The rearrangement uses TRBV20-1 and TRBJ2-2; unclear D gene. Per germline, CDR1 DFQATT and CDR2 SNEGSKA (reference sequence). V was trimmed by 2 bases and J by 6 bases, leaving 4 bases between them. The CDR3 contains 11 residues. CDR3: CSARWAGELFF. CDR3 DNA sequence: TGCAGTGCTAGATGGGCCGGGGAGCTGTTTTTT.

With regard to this clone: At the DNA level, this CDR3 is encoded by other sequences in the same sample as well. This chain connects TRBV5-1 to TRBJ1-4; D remains unclear. Deletions cut 7 bases from V and 0 bases from J, with 7 bases between. The CDR3 extends over 13 amino acids. Germline values: CDR1 SGHRS, CDR2 YFSETQ. The CDR3 reads CASSLTTNEKLFF. CDR3 DNA: TGCGCCAGCTCCCTCACAACTAATGAAAAACTGTTTTTT.

Here the CDR3 reads CARSPVRLQGRNQPQHF. DNA for the CDR3: TGTGCCAGAAGCCCGGTCCGTTTGCAGGGCAGAAATCAGCCCCAGCATTTT. V and J are TRBV5-3 and TRBJ1-5; D might be TRBD1 (5 bases). TRBV5-3 is annotated as an ORF whose role is uncertain. Trimming stripped 4 bases from V and 4 bases from J, with 21 bases between. CDR3 length equals 17 residues.

The chain joins TRBV4-1 to TRBJ2-7; D possibly matches TRBD1 or TRBD2 (5 bases each). CDR1 and CDR2 (germline): MGHRA, YSYEKL. This CDR3 region has 13 residues. Trimming cost V 8 bases and J 2 bases, with 13 bases left between them. The CDR3 loop is CASGNGGPYEQYF. The DNA of the CDR3 is TGCGCCAGCGGTAATGGGGGACCCTACGAGCAGTACTTC.

This clone came up once. The chain couples TRBV4-3 to TRBJ2-2; D remains unclear. The CDR3 has 13 amino acids. Germline CDR1 reads LGHNA; CDR2 reads YSLEER. V was clipped by 3 bases and J by 6 bases, with 8 bases between them. DNA for the CDR3: TGCGCCAGCAGCCATACTACGTCCGGGGAGCTGTTTTTT. This encodes CASSHTTSGELFF.

The chain links TRBV19 to TRBJ1-3, with 8 bases lining up with TRBD1. The CDR3 is 15 amino acids. The V gene's germline CDR1 is LNHDA and CDR2 SQIVND (reference sequence). J lost 2 bases, V lost 5 bases, and 5 bases had no gene match. The CDR3 is CASSLQGAPGNTIYF. The CDR3 bases are TGTGCCAGTAGTCTTCAGGGGGCGCCTGGAAACACCATATATTTT. The variable domain in full, with the rest retrieved from reference TRBV19 and TRBJ1-3, is DGGITQSPKYLFRKEGQNVTLSCEQNLNHDAMYWYRQDPGQGLRLIYYSQIVNDFQKGDIAEGYSVSREKKESFPLTVTSAQKNPTAFYLCASSLQGAPGNTIYFGEGSWLTVV.

The CDR3: CSVTTGVSYEQYF. The CDR3 nucleotides are TGCAGCGTCACCACAGGGGTTAGCTACGAGCAGTACTTC. V is TRBV29-1 and J is TRBJ2-7; TRBD1 matches at 7 bases. The CDR3 sequence is 13 residues long. Germline loops: CDR1 SQVTM, CDR2 ANQGSEA. With 6 bases clipped from V and 3 bases from J, the junction kept 8 bases outside the gene matches.

This chain joins TRBV2 and TRBJ1-1; 8 nucleotides match TRBD1. CDR1 and CDR2 from the germline V gene are SNHLY and FYNNEI. This CDR3 region has 13 residues. V was pared by 5 bases and J by 4 bases, with 3 bases of the junction left unmatched. CDR3 bases: TGTGCCAGCAGTTCCACAGGGGGCACTGAAGCTTTCTTT. Amino acid sequence: CASSSTGGTEAFF.

The chain carries TRBV6-5 and TRBJ2-7, with D possibly TRBD2 on 6 matching bases. Germline V gene sequence: CDR1 MNHEY, CDR2 SVGAGI. The length of the CDR3 is 14 residues. Trimming cost V 0 bases and J 5 bases, with 11 bases left between them. The CDR3 region has the DNA TGTGCCAGCAGTTACTCCCTGGGCGGGAACGAGCAGTACTTC. It yields the protein CASSYSLGGNEQYF.

The chain employs TRBV6-5 and TRBJ2-1, with TRBD2 matching over 8 bases. Losses at the gene ends were 6 bases for V and 7 bases for J; bases not matched to a gene: 5. CDR3 length: 13 amino acids. In germline, CDR1 is MNHEY, CDR2 SVGAGI. Here the CDR3 DNA reads TGTGCCAGCAGCAGCGGGAGCCGGAATGAGCAGTTCTTC. Translation: CASSSGSRNEQFF.